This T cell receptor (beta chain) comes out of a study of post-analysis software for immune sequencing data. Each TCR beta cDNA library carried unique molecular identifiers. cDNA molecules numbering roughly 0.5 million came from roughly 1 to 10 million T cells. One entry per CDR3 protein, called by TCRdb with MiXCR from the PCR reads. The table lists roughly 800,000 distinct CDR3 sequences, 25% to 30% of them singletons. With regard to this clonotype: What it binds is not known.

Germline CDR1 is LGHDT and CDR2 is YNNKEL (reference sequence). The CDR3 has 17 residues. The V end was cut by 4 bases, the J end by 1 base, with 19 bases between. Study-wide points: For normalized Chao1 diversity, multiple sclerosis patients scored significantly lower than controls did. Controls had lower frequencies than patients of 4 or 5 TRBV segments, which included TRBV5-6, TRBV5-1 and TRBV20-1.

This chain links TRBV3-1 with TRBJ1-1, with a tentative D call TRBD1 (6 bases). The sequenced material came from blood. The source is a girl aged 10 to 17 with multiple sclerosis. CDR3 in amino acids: CASSPGPTRGQNTEAFF. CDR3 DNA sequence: TGTGCCAGCAGCCCAGGGCCGACGCGGGGGCAGAACACTGAAGCTTTCTTT.